This T cell receptor (beta chain) was retrieved from a study of long-term antiretroviral therapy in people with HIV (dated by TCRdb to between 2020 and 2023). About the study as a whole: Collection of the earliest samples took place about a decade ahead of the 2015 WHO recommendation for immediate ART, at a time when ART was typically delayed until CD4 counts fell. A total of 150 to 200 cryopreserved PBMC samples came from 25 to 30 adults with confirmed HIV infection and were collected serially over a mean of roughly 6 years (range 1-12). A retrospective serial study tested whether changes in peripheral blood TRB repertoire composition and diversity were associated with ART initiation and durable HIV suppression. Test extractions of a monoclonal T-cell line alongside about 35 polyclonal samples showed no cross-contamination during QIAcube processing. Among the roughly 30 participants with HIV, approximately 10 were female.

Broad study findings and their caveats: No data were available on ART adherence, viral resistance or therapy changes, limiting inferences about post-ART repertoire changes. A significant increase in TRB diversity was found to be associated with ART initiation, although TRB diversity was observed to remain significantly below that of transplant donor controls even after long-term ART. Because pre-ART samples had limited cell numbers, profiling was done on unsorted PBMC rather than on sorted CD4+ and CD8+ T cells. HIV repertoires had narrower CDR3 length ranges than controls, and the network structure suggested an antigen-experienced repertoire that shifted only slightly toward naive after ART. Limited PBMC availability meant only the TCR beta chain was sequenced, without alpha chain pairing. At every time point, the repertoire was dominated by expanded TRB clones first identified before ART initiation, although this dominance fluctuated and, in many PLHIV, declined after ART. The samples were dated from about 2004 to 2018, and the ART regimens that were used may be less effective than current ART regimens.

Details on this clone: The specificity of this receptor is unknown. Base qualities are not at hand, and no much larger clone is one base apart.

CDR1 and CDR2 (SGHRS, YFSETQ) derive from the germline V gene. V drops 4 bases and J drops 5 bases, leaving 10 bases in between. The CDR3 spans 12 residues, from the cysteine through the phenylalanine. Of all the DNA, just the CDR3 is kept, 36 bases in frame from base 1. The immunoSEQ hsTCRB v3.0 assay was used at survey level resolution to sequence the TRB variable region. The targeted TRB sequencing depth was roughly 35,000-50,000 T-cell genomes per sample. TRB libraries were pooled and sequenced on an Illumina MiSeq using a v3 150-cycle kit. In the paper's pipeline: Repertoire analysis was run in R within a reproducible Nextflow workflow that covered QC, data transformation and analysis. LymphoSeq2, an R package for exploring AIRR-Seq data, was used to implement the custom analyses. A few samples that produced fewer than 5000 total TRB sequences were removed, so some 180 HIV repertoires were analyzed. Of the 188 retained HIV repertoires, 55 to 60 were collected before and about 130 after ART initiation. Repertoires were downsampled to 5000 TRB nucleotide sequences, with summary statistics averaged over 100 downsampling iterations. The analysis kept only TRB sequences whose CDR3 regions were at least seven amino acids long. Diversity was assessed using a clonality score derived from Shannon entropy and using the Gini coefficient. In the repertoire networks, any two of the top 5000 CDR3 amino acid sequences were connected whenever the two sequences differed by an edit distance of one. For TRB CDR3 amino acid sequences, antigen specificity groups and MHC restriction were predicted with GLIPH2. To flag known CMV, EBV, HIV or tissue antigen associations, CDR3 amino acid sequences were matched against VDJdb and McPAS-TCR. Pre-ART, post-ART and control groups were compared with Wilcoxon signed-rank tests and Holm-Bonferroni correction. What TCRdb holds here is the immuneACCESS table cut down to in-frame rearrangements. Part of the clones is not present; checked against another copy, under half of the missing clones reflect an unresolved V gene, and the others are unexplained. The V and J calls and clone size are taken from that table; D and trimming were inferred from the DNA. For this sample the table gives roughly 12,000 clones, of which more than 80% were detected only once. About a sixth of the sample goes to the ten largest clones.

To be included, a participant needed at least one PBMC sample from before ART initiation plus at least two post-ART samples. All participants with HIV were treated in the United States of America. Before DNA extraction, cryopreserved samples containing about 0.9-11 million PBMC were thawed and washed. At the time of the earliest PBMC sample, participants with HIV were aged between roughly 20 and 60 years. PBMC samples from each participant spanned 1-4 timepoints before ART initiation and 2-8 timepoints after ART initiation, with a median of 7 samples. For every participant, serial HIV viral load, CD4+ T-cell count, ART history and demographic data were obtained. Genomic DNA was extracted from unsorted PBMC with a Qiagen kit on a QIAcube, with processing performed in batches of 12 samples.

The origin of this receptor is a man aged 40-49 years with HIV. The source was unsorted PBMCs, collected 3.4 years after starting antiretroviral therapy. The V and J segments used are TRBV5-1 and TRBJ2-7, with the D gene not confidently named. Here the CDR3 is given as CASSTDLHEQYF. The DNA sequence is given as TGCGCCAGCAGCACCGATTTGCACGAGCAGTACTTC.